The rows below give T cell receptor beta chains drawn from one sample of a study of T cells in Graves' hyperthyroidism and ophthalmopathy. TCRdb itself ran the multiplex PCR reads through MiXCR, one entry per CDR3 protein. Among some 620,000 distinct CDR3 sequences, under 20% were seen once, and the ten largest hold around 3.9%. Sequencing input: blood. The receptors originated from a woman in her 30s with Graves' hyperthyroidism. The CDR3 runs from the conserved cysteine through the conserved F or W. A D gene is named only where the DNA matches it firmly. Size values are once, few and many counts, or a class for expanded clones, and some rows have none.

V gene,J gene,D gene,clone size,CDR3 protein,CDR3 DNA
TRBV29-1,TRBJ1-2,.,few,CSAPGLEGYTF,TGCAGCGCGCCAGGGTTGGAAGGCTACACCTTC
TRBV11-3,TRBJ1-6,.,few,CASSPILGRSNSPLHF,TGTGCCAGCAGCCCCATTCTGGGACGGTCAAATTCACCCCTCCACTTT
TRBV11-2,TRBJ1-4,.,few,CASSLGGNTLFF,TGTGCCAGCAGCTTAGGCGGGAATACCCTGTTTTTT
TRBV27,TRBJ2-7,TRBD1,many,CASSPTPGQFTYEQYF,TGTGCCAGCAGTCCGACCCCGGGACAGTTTACTTACGAGCAGTACTTC
TRBV2,TRBJ2-1,TRBD1,many,CASSGQGANEQFF,TGTGCCAGCAGTGGACAGGGGGCAAATGAGCAGTTCTTC
TRBV12-5,TRBJ2-5,.,.,CASAQLGVRETQYF,TGTGCTAGTGCCCAACTAGGGGTCCGCGAGACCCAGTACTTC
TRBV27,TRBJ2-1,.,.,CASRLAGAGNEQFF,TGTGCCAGCAGACTAGCAGGAGCTGGAAATGAGCAGTTCTTC
TRBV3-1,TRBJ1-2,.,.,CASSQWLNNYGYTF,TGTGCCAGCAGCCAATGGCTTAATAACTATGGCTACACCTTC
TRBV7-9,TRBJ2-7,.,few,CASSARTSYEQYF,TGTGCCAGCAGCGCCAGGACAAGTTACGAGCAGTACTTC
TRBV27,TRBJ2-5,.,many,CASSFPPPGPKYF,TGTGCCAGCAGTTTCCCACCACCGGGGCCGAAGTACTTC
TRBV9,TRBJ1-2,.,.,CASSGEGSYGYTF,TGTGCCAGCAGCGGGGAGGGTTCCTATGGCTACACCTTC
TRBV11-1,TRBJ2-1,TRBD1,many,CASSRGQGAPNEQFF,TGTGCCAGCAGCCGGGGACAGGGGGCGCCTAATGAGCAGTTCTTC
TRBV29-1,TRBJ1-5,TRBD1,.,CSVGQGVGQPQHF,TGCAGCGTCGGACAGGGAGTAGGGCAGCCCCAGCATTTT
TRBV12-3/TRBV12-4,TRBJ2-1,.,.,CASSLGHEQLF,TGTGCCAGCAGTTTAGGCCATGAGCAGCTCTTC
TRBV3-1,TRBJ1-3,TRBD1,many,CASSRGTAGNTIYF,TGTGCCAGCAGCCGCGGGACAGCCGGAAACACCATATATTTT
TRBV2,TRBJ2-3,.,many,CASRDRTGSTDTQYF,TGTGCCAGCAGAGATCGGACGGGAAGCACAGATACGCAGTATTTT
TRBV2,TRBJ1-3,TRBD1,.,CASEGQSSGNTIYF,TGTGCCAGTGAGGGACAGAGCTCTGGAAACACCATATATTTT
TRBV3-1,TRBJ2-1,TRBD2,once,CGSSQGRGSDEQFF,TGTGGCAGCAGCCAAGGGCGGGGGAGCGATGAGCAGTTCTTC
TRBV20-1,TRBJ1-5,.,.,CSAHGDVNQPQHF,TGCAGTGCCCACGGGGATGTCAATCAGCCCCAGCATTTT
TRBV11-1,TRBJ2-1,.,many,CASRVGPSSYNEQFF,TGTGCCAGCAGGGTCGGCCCAAGCTCCTACAATGAGCAGTTCTTC
TRBV24-1,TRBJ2-1,TRBD2,few,CATSGWTSGLISYNEQFF,TGTGCCACCAGTGGTTGGACTAGCGGACTTATCTCCTACAATGAGCAGTTCTTC
TRBV3-1,TRBJ2-2,.,many,CASSQDLRGSGELFF,TGTGCCAGCAGCCAAGATCTTCGGGGTAGCGGGGAGCTGTTTTTT
TRBV6-5,TRBJ2-3,TRBD2,many,CASSYSASGSTDTQYF,TGTGCCAGCAGTTACTCAGCTAGCGGGAGCACAGATACGCAGTATTTT
TRBV30,TRBJ1-4,.,few,CARSVLGGKLFF,TGTGCCCGGAGTGTACTTGGGGGAAAACTGTTTTTT
TRBV28,TRBJ2-3,TRBD1,many,CATTGDPDTQYF,TGTGCCACTACAGGGGATCCAGATACGCAGTATTTT
TRBV5-1,TRBJ2-2,TRBD2,.,CASSLDPGRGTGELFF,TGCGCCAGCAGCTTGGACCCAGGGAGGGGCACCGGGGAGCTGTTTTTT
TRBV20-1,TRBJ1-2,TRBD1,few,CSAIGAGQYGYTF,TGCAGTGCTATTGGTGCGGGACAGTATGGCTACACCTTC
TRBV28,TRBJ2-7,TRBD2,.,CASSLSASGNYEQYF,TGTGCCAGCAGTTTATCCGCTAGCGGGAACTACGAGCAGTACTTC
TRBV12-5,TRBJ2-2,TRBD2,.,CASGRGGSPTGELFF,TGTGCTAGTGGCCGCGGGGGGAGTCCTACCGGGGAGCTGTTTTTT
TRBV11-3,TRBJ2-2,.,once,CASSSWEGELFF,TGTGCCAGCAGCTCCTGGGAGGGGGAGCTGTTTTTT
TRBV24-1,TRBJ1-5,.,.,CATSGITNTQHF,TGTGCCACCAGTGGCATCACTAATACGCAGCATTTT
TRBV2,TRBJ2-3,.,many,CASSEQASTDTQYF,TGTGCCAGCAGCGAGCAGGCCAGCACAGATACGCAGTATTTT
TRBV4-1,TRBJ1-6,.,few,CASQYGGQDNSPLHF,TGCGCCAGCCAATACGGGGGGCAGGATAATTCACCCCTCCACTTT
TRBV28,TRBJ2-1,.,many,CASSPRSSYNEQFF,TGTGCCAGCAGTCCTAGAAGCTCCTACAATGAGCAGTTCTTC
TRBV30,TRBJ2-7,TRBD1,many,CAWSVPGTGHYEQYF,TGTGCCTGGAGTGTACCCGGGACAGGTCACTACGAGCAGTACTTC
TRBV12-3/TRBV12-4,TRBJ2-1,TRBD2,.,CASSNTGLAGRNEQFF,TGTGCCAGCAGCAATACTGGACTAGCGGGACGCAATGAGCAGTTCTTC
TRBV7-7,TRBJ2-1,TRBD1,.,CASSVGTDFYNEQFF,TGTGCTAGCAGCGTAGGGACAGACTTCTACAATGAGCAGTTCTTC